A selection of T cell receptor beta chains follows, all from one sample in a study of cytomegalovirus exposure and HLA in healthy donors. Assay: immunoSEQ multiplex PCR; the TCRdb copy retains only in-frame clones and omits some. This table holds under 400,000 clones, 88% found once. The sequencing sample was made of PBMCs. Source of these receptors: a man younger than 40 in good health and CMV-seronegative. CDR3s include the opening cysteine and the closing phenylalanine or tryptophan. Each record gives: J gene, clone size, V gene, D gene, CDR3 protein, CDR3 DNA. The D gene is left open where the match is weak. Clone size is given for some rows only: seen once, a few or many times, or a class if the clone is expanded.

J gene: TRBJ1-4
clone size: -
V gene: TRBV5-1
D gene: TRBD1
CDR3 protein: CASSRTGGDANEKLFF
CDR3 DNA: TGCGCCAGCAGCAGGACAGGGGGCGACGCTAATGAAAAACTGTTTTTT

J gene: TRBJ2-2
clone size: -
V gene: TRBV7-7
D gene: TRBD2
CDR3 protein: CAPRRSGGPGTGELFF
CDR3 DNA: TGTGCCCCACGGCGAAGCGGGGGGCCAGGCACCGGGGAGCTGTTTTTT

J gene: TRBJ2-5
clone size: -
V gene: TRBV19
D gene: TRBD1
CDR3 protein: CASSSDRAKETQYF
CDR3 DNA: TGTGCCAGTAGTTCGGACAGGGCCAAAGAGACCCAGTACTTC

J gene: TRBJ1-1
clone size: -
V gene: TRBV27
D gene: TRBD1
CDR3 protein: CATRRQGAGRAFF
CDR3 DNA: TGTGCCACAAGACGACAGGGGGCAGGAAGAGCTTTCTTT

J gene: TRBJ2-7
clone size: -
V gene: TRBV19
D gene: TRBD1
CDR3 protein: CASSIGTGSGGEQYF
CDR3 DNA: TGTGCCAGTAGTATAGGGACAGGGAGCGGCGGGGAGCAGTACTTC

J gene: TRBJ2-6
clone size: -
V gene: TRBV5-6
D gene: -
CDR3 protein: CASSLRSSGANVLTF
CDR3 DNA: TGTGCCAGCAGCTTGCGCAGCTCTGGGGCCAACGTCCTGACTTTC

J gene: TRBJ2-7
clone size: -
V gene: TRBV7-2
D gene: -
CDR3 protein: CASSLARGLPPYEQYF
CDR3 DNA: TGTGCCAGCAGCTTGGCTAGGGGCCTCCCTCCCTACGAGCAGTACTTC

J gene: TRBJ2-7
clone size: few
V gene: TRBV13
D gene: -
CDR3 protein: CASSLSGGAYEQYF
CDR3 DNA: TGTGCCAGCAGCTTGAGTGGCGGGGCCTACGAGCAGTACTTC

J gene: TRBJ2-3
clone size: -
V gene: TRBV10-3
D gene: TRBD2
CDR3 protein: CAISESAGGKVPTDTQYF
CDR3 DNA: TGTGCCATCAGTGAGTCAGCGGGGGGGAAGGTTCCCACAGATACGCAGTATTTT

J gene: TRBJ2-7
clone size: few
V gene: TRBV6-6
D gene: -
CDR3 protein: CASSYVTAISYEQYF
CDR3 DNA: TGTGCCAGCAGTTACGTCACAGCCATCTCCTACGAGCAGTACTTC

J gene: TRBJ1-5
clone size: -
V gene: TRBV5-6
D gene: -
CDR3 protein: CASSLITGINQPQHF
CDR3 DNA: TGTGCCAGCAGCTTGATAACGGGGATCAATCAGCCCCAGCATTTT

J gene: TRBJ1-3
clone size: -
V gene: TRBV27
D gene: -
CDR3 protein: CASSLDRRGNTIYF
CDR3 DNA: TGTGCCAGCAGTCTGGACAGACGTGGAAACACCATATATTTT

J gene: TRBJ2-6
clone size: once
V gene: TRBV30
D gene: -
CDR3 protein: CAWSVGGAAGANVLTF
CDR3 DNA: TGTGCCTGGAGTGTCGGCGGGGCGGCTGGGGCCAACGTCCTGACTTTC

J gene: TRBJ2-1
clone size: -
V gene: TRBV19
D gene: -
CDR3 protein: CASSIRQETYNEQFF
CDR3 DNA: TGTGCCAGTAGTATTCGACAGGAGACCTACAATGAGCAGTTCTTC

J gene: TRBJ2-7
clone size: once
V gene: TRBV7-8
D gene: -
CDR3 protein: CASSLLASRYEQYF
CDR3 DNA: TGTGCCAGCAGCCTCCTTGCTTCGCGCTACGAGCAGTACTTC

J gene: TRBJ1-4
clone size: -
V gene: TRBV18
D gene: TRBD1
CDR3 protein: CASSPPRDSEKLFF
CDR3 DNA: TGTGCCAGCTCACCACCCAGGGACAGCGAAAAACTGTTTTTT

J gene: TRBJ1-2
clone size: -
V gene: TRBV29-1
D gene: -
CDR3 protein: CSVDPLGSLKGYTF
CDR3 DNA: TGCAGCGTTGACCCGCTTGGGAGTTTGAAAGGCTACACCTTC

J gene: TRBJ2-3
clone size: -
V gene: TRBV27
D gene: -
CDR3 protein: CASSKRSTDTQYF
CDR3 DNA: TGTGCCAGCAGTAAGCGTAGCACAGATACGCAGTATTTT

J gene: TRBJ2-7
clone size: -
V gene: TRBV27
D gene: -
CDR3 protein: CASSYSGQSYEQYF
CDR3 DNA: TGTGCCAGCAGCTATTCAGGACAGAGCTACGAGCAGTACTTC

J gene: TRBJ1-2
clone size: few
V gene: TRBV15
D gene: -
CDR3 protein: CATSREGGRLGYTF
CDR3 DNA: TGTGCCACCAGCAGAGAGGGAGGGAGACTAGGCTACACCTTC

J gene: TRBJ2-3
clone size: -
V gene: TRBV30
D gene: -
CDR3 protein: CAWSVGAGTTDTQYF
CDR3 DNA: TGTGCCTGGAGTGTCGGGGCGGGGACCACAGATACGCAGTATTTT

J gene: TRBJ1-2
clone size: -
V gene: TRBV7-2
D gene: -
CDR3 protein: CASSLDPGLGYTF
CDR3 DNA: TGTGCCAGCAGCTTAGACCCAGGGTTAGGGTACACCTTC

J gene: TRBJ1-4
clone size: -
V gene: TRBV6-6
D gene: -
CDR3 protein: CASSYSTGLNEKLFF
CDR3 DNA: TGTGCCAGCAGTTACTCGACAGGCCTTAATGAAAAACTGTTTTTT